This paragraph covers one T cell receptor beta chain sequence. This record comes from a study of T cell responses to AZD1222 COVID-19 vaccine. Whole-study context: The analysis combined second doses at about 4 or about 12 weeks.

CDR3 length equals 16 residues. Germline assignment: CDR1 KGHSH and CDR2 LQKENI. Trimming stripped 6 bases from V and 5 bases from J, with 22 bases between. Assay: immunoSEQ multiplex PCR; the TCRdb copy retains only in-frame clones and omits some. The sample has roughly 130,000 clones; about 88% are singletons. The V gene is TRBV18, the J gene TRBJ1-1, with D uncertain. The sequence was collected from an adult in good health. This sample comprised peripheral blood, obtained on day 0 of AZD1222 vaccination. CDR3 nucleotides: TGTGCCAGCTCTCCTATGGCAGGACGAGGTTGGACTGAAGCTTTCTTT. This sequence encodes CASSPMAGRGWTEAFF.